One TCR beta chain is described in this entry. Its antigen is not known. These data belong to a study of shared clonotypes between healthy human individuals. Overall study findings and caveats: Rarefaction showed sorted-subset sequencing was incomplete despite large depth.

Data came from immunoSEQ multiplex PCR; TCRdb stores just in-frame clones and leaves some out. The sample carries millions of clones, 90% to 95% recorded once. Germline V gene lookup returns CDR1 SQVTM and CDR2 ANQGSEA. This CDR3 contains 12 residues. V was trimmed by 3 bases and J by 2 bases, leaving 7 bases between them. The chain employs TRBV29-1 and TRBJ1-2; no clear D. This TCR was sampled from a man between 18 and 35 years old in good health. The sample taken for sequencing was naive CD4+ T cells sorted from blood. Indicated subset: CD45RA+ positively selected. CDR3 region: CSVEIQNYGYTF. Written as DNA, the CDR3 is TGCAGCGTTGAGATCCAGAACTATGGCTACACCTTC.